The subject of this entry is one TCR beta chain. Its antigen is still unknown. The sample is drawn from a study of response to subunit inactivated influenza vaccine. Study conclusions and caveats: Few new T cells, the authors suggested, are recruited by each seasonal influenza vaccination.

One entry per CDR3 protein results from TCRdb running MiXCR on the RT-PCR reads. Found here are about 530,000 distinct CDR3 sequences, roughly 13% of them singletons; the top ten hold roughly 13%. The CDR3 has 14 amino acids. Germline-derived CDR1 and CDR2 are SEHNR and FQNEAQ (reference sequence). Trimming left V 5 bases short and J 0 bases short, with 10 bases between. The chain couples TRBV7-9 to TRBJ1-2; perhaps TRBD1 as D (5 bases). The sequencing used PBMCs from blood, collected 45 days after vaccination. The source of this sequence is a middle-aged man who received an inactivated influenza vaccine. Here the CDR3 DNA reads TGTGCCAGCAGCCTGGACATCTCTAACTATGGCTACACCTTC. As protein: CASSLDISNYGYTF.